The 8 T cell receptor beta chains below all came from one sample that was sequenced in a study of radiation and T cells in renal cell carcinoma. Assay used: immunoSEQ multiplex PCR; TCRdb lists only in-frame clones, some missing. The table lists about 59,000 clones, approximately 80% of them singletons. Regarding time point: baseline pretreatment blood. Documented treatment: 15 Gy SBRT to primary tumor, nephrectomy 4 weeks later. The sequenced sample was blood, obtained from a patient whose treatment included radiotherapy and nephrectomy. The receptors were sampled from a man between 60 and 75 years old with renal cell carcinoma.

V is TRBV9 and J is TRBJ2-5; weak D call: TRBD2 (6 bases). In germline, CDR1 is SGDLS, CDR2 YYNGEE. This CDR3 spans 15 amino acids. V lost 4 bases and J lost 2, with 15 bases in between. The CDR3 DNA reads TGTGCCAGCAGCCCCGCGGGACGGATACAAGAGACCCAGTACTTC. It translates to CASSPAGRIQETQYF.

The CDR3 bases are TGCGCCAGCAGCTTGGGAGCAGAGACCCAGTACTTC. Translating it yields CASSLGAETQYF. The chain is built from TRBV5-1 and TRBJ2-5; D remains ambiguous. The CDR3 runs 12 residues. Trimming removed 0 bases from V and 4 bases from J, with 4 bases in between. Germline V gene lookup returns CDR1 SGHRS and CDR2 YFSETQ.

The CDR3, as DNA: TGTGCCAGCAGTGAAGCTGGGGGGCTAAAAGGGGGCTACACCTTC. This gives the protein CASSEAGGLKGGYTF. This sequence joins TRBV6-1 and TRBJ1-2; tentative D call: TRBD1 (6 bases). CDR3 length equals 15 residues. V dropped 0 bases and J dropped 8 bases, with 16 bases sitting between them. The germline V gene encodes CDR1 MNHNS and CDR2 SASEGT.

The table lists this clone with a few counts. The CDR3 is CASSSGGNPGELFF. The CDR3 coding sequence is TGTGCCAGCAGCTCCGGGGGCAATCCCGGGGAGCTGTTTTTT. The chain uses TRBV9 and TRBJ2-2; D may match TRBD1 or TRBD2 (6 bases each). Trimming pared 4 bases from V and 6 bases from J, leaving 13 bases between. The CDR3 runs 14 residues. CDR1 SGDLS and CDR2 YYNGEE come from the germline V gene.

This clone has only a few counts. The chain joins TRBV9 to TRBJ1-4; no reliable D call. V was clipped by 2 bases and J by 8 bases, with 7 bases between them. The CDR3 contains 12 residues. In germline, CDR1 is SGDLS, CDR2 YYNGEE. CDR3 in amino acids: CASSVSGEKLFF. Here the CDR3 DNA reads TGTGCCAGCAGCGTGTCCGGGGAAAAACTGTTTTTT. Complete variable domain (other parts from reference TRBV9 and TRBJ1-4): DSGVTQTPKHLITATGQRVTLRCSPRSGDLSVYWYQQSLDQGLQFLIQYYNGEERAKGNILERFSAQQFPDLHSELNLSSLELGDSALYFCASSVSGEKLFFGSGTQLSVL.

The rearrangement uses TRBV6-6 and TRBJ2-4; 8 nucleotides match TRBD1. Germline lookup yields CDR1 MNHNY and CDR2 SVGAGI (reference sequence). The V segment lost 4 bases and the J segment 2 bases; nucleotides outside the gene matches: 4. This CDR3 has 15 residues. The CDR3 nucleotides are TGTGCCAGCAGTTTACAGGGGGTGACCAAAAACATTCAGTACTTC. It yields the protein CASSLQGVTKNIQYF.

The chain couples TRBV2 to TRBJ2-1, with a possible D match to TRBD1 (5 bases). The germline CDR1 and CDR2 sequences are SNHLY and FYNNEI. The CDR3 runs to 14 residues. Trimming cost V 8 bases and J 5 bases, with 16 bases left between them. CDR3: CASLPDRDHNEQFF. The CDR3 nucleotides are TGTGCCAGCCTCCCCGACAGAGATCACAATGAGCAGTTCTTC.

This clone is a singleton in its sample. V is TRBV11-2 and J is TRBJ2-7; no firm D call. With 0 bases removed from V and 1 base from J, the gap between germline ends came to 13 bases. The CDR3 runs to 16 residues. CDR1 is SGHAT and CDR2 is FQNNGV in the germline V gene. The chain's CDR3 is CASSLEIGPSSYEQYF. Here the CDR3 DNA reads TGTGCCAGCAGCTTAGAAATCGGGCCATCGTCCTACGAGCAGTACTTC.